The 12 T cell receptor beta chains below were found in one sample sequenced in a study of tumor-infiltrating lymphocytes in primary liver carcinoma (dated by TCRdb to about 2017). Sequencer: Illumina HiSeq 2500. Starting from 500 to 650 ng total RNA, TCRbeta-specific cDNA was produced by reverse transcription with a constant-region primer and ProtoScript II reverse transcriptase. The TCRbeta libraries were prepared through three rounds of nested multiplex PCR following a slightly modified ARM-PCR procedure. Each of the first two PCR rounds ran for nine to ten cycles and used multiplex TRBV1-TRBV30 forward primers together with a Cbeta reverse primer. Clones were called with MiXCR by TCRdb after fastp trimmed the public reads at Q25, and only in-frame beta chains were retained. Here each entry gathers all rows of one CDR3 protein and keeps the most common genes and DNA. The sample profile shows about 120,000 distinct CDR3 sequences; roughly three fifths of them were found once. The ten largest clonotypes hold around 9.7% of the sample.

Without any cell sorting, total RNA and DNA were co-extracted from about 20-30 mg of bulk tissue using the AllPrep DNA/RNA mini kit. The specimen sequenced was liver tumor tissue from sampling region 1. Taken with the paper, the label for cell subset or site translates to: tumor region T1, superior pole. Every receptor here comes from a woman aged 55-70 years with primary liver carcinoma and hepatitis B virus infection.

The chain joins TRBV20-1 to TRBJ2-3; TRBD2 agrees at 13 bases. Germline V gene data show CDR1 as DFQATT and CDR2 as SNEGSKA (reference sequence). The ends lost 5 bases at V and 2 bases at J; junction bases unmatched: 10. This CDR3 is built from 17 residues. The CDR3 protein is CSAGSTSGRRTTDTQYF. In nucleotides, the CDR3 is TGCAGTGCTGGCTCGACTAGCGGGAGGCGTACCACAGATACGCAGTATTTT.

This clonotype was observed a handful of times. This chain joins TRBV30 and TRBJ2-6, with D tentatively TRBD2 (7 bases). Germline V CDR1 and CDR2: GTSNPN, SVGIG (reference sequence). V was trimmed by 2 bases and J by 2 bases, leaving 10 bases between them. CDR3 length: 15 amino acids. CDR3 protein: CAWSRGAAGANVLTF. DNA for the CDR3: TGTGCCTGGAGTCGGGGGGCCGCTGGGGCCAACGTCCTGACTTTC. The variable domain in full, completed from reference TRBV30 and TRBJ2-6, reads SQTIHQWPATLVQPVGSPLSLECTVEGTSNPNLYWYRQAAGRGLQLLFYSVGIGQISSEVPQNLSASRPQDRQFILSSKKLLLSDSGFYLCAWSRGAAGANVLTFGAGSRLTVL.

A word on this clonotype: At one end, the junction sequence differs from germline, possibly due to a read error. V is TRBV11-3 and J is TRBJ2-3; a possible D gene is TRBD2 (6 bases). CDR3 length equals 14 residues. The germline CDR1 and CDR2 sequences are SGHNT and YENEEA. The CDR3 is CARSFRTITDAQYF. CDR3 sequence (DNA): TGTGCCCGCAGCTTCAGGACTATCACAGATGCGCAGTATTTT.

This clonotype was observed at least ten times. The chain joins TRBV28 to TRBJ2-5; D is uncertain. Trimming took off 5 bases at V and 2 bases at J, with 9 bases between the two ends. Germline loops: CDR1 MDHEN, CDR2 SYDVKM. This CDR3 is 13 amino acids long. CDR3 region: CASSPGSQETQYF. The CDR3 DNA reads TGTGCCAGCAGTCCTGGGTCTCAAGAGACCCAGTACTTC. Drawing the rest from reference TRBV28 and TRBJ2-5, the complete variable domain is DVKVTQSSRYLVKRTGEKVFLECVQDMDHENMFWYRQDPGLGLRLIYFSYDVKMKEKGDIPEGYSVSREKKERFSLILESASTNQTSMYLCASSPGSQETQYFGPGTRLLVL.

Comments on this clonotype: With a much larger clone just one base away, this may be a read error. This sequence joins TRBV12-3 or TRBV12-4 and TRBJ2-6, with TRBD1 identical over 9 bases. The ends lost 7 bases at V and 0 bases at J; junction bases unmatched: 7. The length of the CDR3 is 17 residues. The CDR3 sequence: CASNPGQGLSGANVLTF. In nucleotides, the CDR3 is TGTGCCAGCAACCCGGGACAGGGCCTCTCTGGGGCCAACGTCCTGACTTTC.

Note on this clonotype: Sequence at one end of the junction differs from germline and may be a read error. V and J are TRBV10-2 and TRBJ2-2, with D unclear. The CDR3 consists of 13 residues. Looked up from germline, CDR1 is WSHSY and CDR2 is SAAADI. The CDR3 region is CASSDHTTRELFF. The CDR3 DNA reads TGCGCCAGCAGTGACCATACCACCAGGGAGCTGTTTTTT.

This clonotype occurred many times. The chain joins TRBV12-3 or TRBV12-4 to TRBJ1-5; D unclear. This CDR3 is 13 amino acids long. V gave up 3 bases and J gave up 7 bases, with 10 bases separating them. The CDR3 spells CASSFGWVQPQHF. CDR3 DNA sequence: TGTGCCAGCAGTTTTGGATGGGTACAGCCCCAGCATTTT.

Comments on this clonotype: A junction boundary mismatches the germline segment, possibly from a read error. The V gene is TRBV28, the J gene TRBJ1-2; 9 bases align to TRBD1. The CDR3 has 14 amino acids. Germline loops: CDR1 MDHEN, CDR2 SYDVKM. CDR3 DNA sequence: TGTGCCAGCAATCGACAGGGGGAAGACTATGGCTACAGTTTC. The encoded protein is CASNRQGEDYGYSF.

On this clonotype: A much larger clone differs from this one at a single base, so this may be a read error. This chain joins TRBV5-6 and TRBJ2-2, with D possibly TRBD2 on 6 matching bases. The CDR3 extends over 15 amino acids. Germline V gives CDR1 SGHDT, CDR2 YYEEEE. CDR3 in amino acids: CASGFRGVGSGELFF. The CDR3 DNA reads TGTGCCAGCGGCTTTCGCGGGGTTGGGTCCGGGGAGCTGTTTTTT.

Worth noting for this clonotype: The junction differs from germline at one of its ends, possibly a read error. This chain links TRBV11-2 with TRBJ1-1; 7 positions match TRBD1. Per germline, CDR1 SGHAT and CDR2 FQNNGV. The CDR3 sequence is 19 residues long. CDR3: CTSSRDLTGMRRANTEAFF. Here the CDR3 DNA reads TGTACCAGCAGCCGTGATTTGACAGGGATGAGGAGGGCTAACACTGAAGCTTTCTTT.

Comment on this clonotype: An end of the junction differs from the germline gene, which may be a read error. V usage is TRBV29-1 and J usage is TRBJ2-7; 8 bases align to TRBD1. Germline assignment: CDR1 SQVTM and CDR2 ANQGSEA. This CDR3 comprises 15 residues. The CDR3 DNA is TGCAGCGTTGGCCCAGGGGGCGCTGATTCCTACGAGCAGTATTTC. Translating gives CSVGPGGADSYEQYF.

The table lists this clonotype with a few counts. The chain joins TRBV7-3 to TRBJ2-1; D is ambiguous. The V gene lost 6 bases and the J gene lost 6 bases, with 9 bases spanning the gap. The germline CDR1 and CDR2 sequences are SGHTA and FQGTGA. This CDR3 contains 12 residues. CDR3 sequence reads: CASRSDSNEQFF. In DNA, the CDR3 is TGTGCCAGCAGATCTGACTCCAATGAGCAGTTCTTC. Full variable domain (rest looked up from reference TRBV7-3 and TRBJ2-1): GAGVSQTPSNKVTEKGKYVELRCDPISGHTALYWYRQSLGQGPEFLIYFQGTGAADDSGLPNDRFFAVRPEGSVSTLKIQRTERGDSAVYLCASRSDSNEQFFGPGTRLTVL.